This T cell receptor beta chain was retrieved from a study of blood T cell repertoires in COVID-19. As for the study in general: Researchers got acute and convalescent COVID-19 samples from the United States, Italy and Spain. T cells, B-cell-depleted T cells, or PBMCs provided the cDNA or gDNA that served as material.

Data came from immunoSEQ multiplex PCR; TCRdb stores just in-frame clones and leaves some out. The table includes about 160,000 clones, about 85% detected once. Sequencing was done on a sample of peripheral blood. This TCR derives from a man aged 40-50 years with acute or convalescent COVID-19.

The CDR3 region has the DNA TGTGCCAGCAGCCCCCGGGGTGCTCCAGATACGCAGTATTTT. This gives the protein CASSPRGAPDTQYF. The genes are TRBV7-3 and TRBJ2-3; D may be TRBD2 (5 bases). CDR1 SGHTA and CDR2 FQGTGA come from the germline V gene. V lost 5 bases to trimming and J lost 4 bases, with 13 bases between them. This CDR3 is built from 14 residues.